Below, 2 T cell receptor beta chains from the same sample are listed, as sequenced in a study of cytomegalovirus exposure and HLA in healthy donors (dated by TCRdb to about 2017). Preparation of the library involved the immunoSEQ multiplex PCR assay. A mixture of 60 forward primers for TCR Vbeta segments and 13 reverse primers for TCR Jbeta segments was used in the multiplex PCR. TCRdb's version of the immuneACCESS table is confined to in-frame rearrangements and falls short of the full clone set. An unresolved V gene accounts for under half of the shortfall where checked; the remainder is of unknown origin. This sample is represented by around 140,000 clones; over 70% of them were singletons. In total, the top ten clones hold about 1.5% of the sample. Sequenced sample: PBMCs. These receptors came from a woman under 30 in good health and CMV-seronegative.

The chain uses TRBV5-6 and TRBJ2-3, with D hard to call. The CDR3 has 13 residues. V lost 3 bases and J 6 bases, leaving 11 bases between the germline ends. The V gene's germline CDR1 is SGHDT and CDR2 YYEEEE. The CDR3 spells CASSSPLWDTQYF. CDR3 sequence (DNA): TGTGCCAGCAGCTCCCCCCTATGGGATACGCAGTATTTT.

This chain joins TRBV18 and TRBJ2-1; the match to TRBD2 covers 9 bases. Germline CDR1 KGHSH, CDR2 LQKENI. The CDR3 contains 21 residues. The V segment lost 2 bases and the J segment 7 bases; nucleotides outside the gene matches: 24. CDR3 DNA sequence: TGTGCCAGCTCACCATTGCCCTCTGGGGATACACCTAGCGGGACGAGGAATGAGCAGTTCTTC. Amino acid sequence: CASSPLPSGDTPSGTRNEQFF.